Listed below are T cell receptor beta chains from one sample, sequenced in a study of T cells in Graves' hyperthyroidism and ophthalmopathy. TCRdb re-analysed the multiplex PCR reads in MiXCR, keeping a single row per CDR3 protein. The profile shows 500,000 to 600,000 distinct CDR3 sequences, about half of them singletons. The sequenced sample was peripheral blood or thyroid tissue (not recorded which). Receptors were obtained from an adult woman with Graves' disease, either hyperthyroidism or ophthalmopathy (not recorded which). Both conserved end residues are part of each CDR3. The D gene is left open where the match is weak. For some rows the clone size is stated as once, few or many, or as a class when expanded; others skip it.

V gene	D gene	clone size	J gene	CDR3 DNA	CDR3 protein
TRBV7-2	TRBD1	.	TRBJ2-6	TGTGCCAGCAGCTACCAGGGACAGGGATCTGGGGCCAACGTCCTGACTTTC	CASSYQGQGSGANVLTF
TRBV6-5	.	many	TRBJ2-5	TGTGCCAGCAGCTGGAACAGGGTAGACGAGACCCAGTACTTC	CASSWNRVDETQYF
TRBV2	TRBD1	few	TRBJ1-5	TGTGCCAGCAGTGGAATCGGGACAGGGCGCAATCAGCCCCAGCATTTT	CASSGIGTGRNQPQHF
TRBV29-1	TRBD2	many	TRBJ2-2	TGCAGCGTCCCCGGGACTAGCGGGAGGGGGTACACCGGGGAGCTGTTTTTT	CSVPGTSGRGYTGELFF
TRBV7-8	TRBD1	.	TRBJ1-4	TGTGCCAGCAGCTTAGGAACAGGGGTGCAGTATAATGAAAAACTGTTTTTT	CASSLGTGVQYNEKLFF
TRBV7-9	.	.	TRBJ2-5	TGTGCCAGCACCCCGGGGAGCTCGGAGACCCAGTACTTC	CASTPGSSETQYF
TRBV5-1	.	many	TRBJ1-5	TGCGCCAGCAGGTCCCAGCATTTT	CASRSQHF
TRBV15	.	.	TRBJ1-2	TGTGCCACCAGCAGTACAGACTTGAACTATGGCTACACCTTC	CATSSTDLNYGYTF
TRBV6-5	.	many	TRBJ1-1	TGTGCCAGCAGTCATCGACAGAACACTGAAGCTTTCTTT	CASSHRQNTEAFF
TRBV7-2	.	few	TRBJ2-5	TGTGCCAGCAGCTTAGCAGCAGGGGAGGGGGAGACCCAGTACTTC	CASSLAAGEGETQYF
TRBV10-3	TRBD1	.	TRBJ2-5	TGTGCCATCAGTGAGTCATCCGGACAGGGCTTAGAGACCCAGTACTTC	CAISESSGQGLETQYF
TRBV15	TRBD1	.	TRBJ1-1	TGTGCCACCAGCAGACCGTCGTTAGACAGGGCCTACACTGAAGCTTTCTTT	CATSRPSLDRAYTEAFF
TRBV28	.	.	TRBJ2-5	TGTGTCAGCAGTTTCCCCGTTAACGAGACCCAGTACTTC	CVSSFPVNETQYF
TRBV15	.	.	TRBJ2-7	TGTGCCACCAGCAGCCAAGTTTGGGGGGAGCCTACCTACGAGCAGTACTTC	CATSSQVWGEPTYEQYF
TRBV24-1	.	many	TRBJ2-7	TGTGCCACCAGTGAGTCGGGTAATACCTACGAGCAGTACTTC	CATSESGNTYEQYF
TRBV12-3/TRBV12-4	.	many	TRBJ1-2	TGTGCCAGCAGTTTTGAGGCCTCATTTTATGGCTACACCTTC	CASSFEASFYGYTF
TRBV5-8	.	many	TRBJ2-5	TGTGCCAGCAGCCAAGAGACGACCCAGTACTTC	CASSQETTQYF
TRBV7-2	.	.	TRBJ1-4	TGTGCCAGCAGCTTACAGATCCAGGGGAATGAAAAACTGTTTTTT	CASSLQIQGNEKLFF
TRBV9	.	.	TRBJ2-3	TGTGCCAGCAGCGTAGGACTCACCTCGGAAGATACGCAGTATTTT	CASSVGLTSEDTQYF
TRBV2	.	.	TRBJ2-7	TGTGCCAGCAGTGATGGGGTTCTATCTTCCTACGAGCAGTACTTC	CASSDGVLSSYEQYF
TRBV5-1	.	many	TRBJ1-1	TGCGCCAGCAGCCCGGCCCTCCGGGGAACTGAAGCTTTCTTT	CASSPALRGTEAFF
TRBV29-1	.	.	TRBJ1-3	TGCAGCGTTGAGGGGGGTAACTATGGCTACACCATATATTTT	CSVEGGNYGYTIYF
TRBV7-8	TRBD1	.	TRBJ2-5	TGTGCCACCTGGACAGGAATGTACCAAGAGACCCAGTACTTC	CATWTGMYQETQYF
TRBV7-9	.	.	TRBJ2-5	TGTGCCAGCAGCTTAGCGTACACGAAAGAGACCCAGTACTTC	CASSLAYTKETQYF
TRBV7-2	.	.	TRBJ1-1	TGTGCCAGCAGCTTAGCGGGGGGGGGCACCACCGAAGCTTTCTTT	CASSLAGGGTTEAFF
TRBV5-1	.	.	TRBJ2-7	TGCGCCAGCAGCGTAGAGGAGGGTCAGGGAAACGAGCAGTACTTC	CASSVEEGQGNEQYF
TRBV24-1	TRBD1	once	TRBJ2-2	TGTGCCACCAGTGGGACAGGGGAAGGCGGGGAGCTGTTTTTT	CATSGTGEGGELFF
TRBV7-9	.	many	TRBJ1-1	TGTGCCAGCAGCCCGCGGCGACGAAGGGGCACTGAAGCTTTCTTT	CASSPRRRRGTEAFF
TRBV5-1	.	.	TRBJ1-4	TGCGCCAGCAGCTTGGGACAGGCTGGAAAACTGTTTTTT	CASSLGQAGKLFF
TRBV7-6	.	.	TRBJ2-7	TGTGCCAGCAGCTTATCGGGACCGGCCTCCGAGCAGTACTTC	CASSLSGPASEQYF
TRBV29-1	.	.	TRBJ2-1	TGCAGCGTCCGACCGTCCCTACAGGGAGGCGATGAGCAGTTCTTC	CSVRPSLQGGDEQFF
TRBV12-3/TRBV12-4	.	.	TRBJ2-7	TGTGCCAGCAGTTTAACCGGGACTCGCTCCGAGCAGTACTTC	CASSLTGTRSEQYF
TRBV30	.	.	TRBJ2-2	TGTGCCTGGACCGGGAACACCGGGGAGCTGTCTTGG	CAWTGNTGELSW
TRBV2	.	many	TRBJ1-3	TGTGCCAGCCGGTTGGGCTGGAGCTCTGGAAACACCATATATTTT	CASRLGWSSGNTIYF
TRBV11-2	.	many	TRBJ1-2	TGTGCCAGCAGCCTACTGCGGGTCTATGGCTACACCTTC	CASSLLRVYGYTF
TRBV10-3	.	.	TRBJ1-1	TGTGCCATCAGTGAGCCTATGAGGGTTTATTTCGAAGCTTTCTTT	CAISEPMRVYFEAFF
TRBV7-9	.	many	TRBJ1-2	TGTGCCAGCAGCTGGAACCCAGTTCCTAACTATGGCTACACCTTC	CASSWNPVPNYGYTF
TRBV27	TRBD1	many	TRBJ2-5	TGTGCCAGCAGGGCGATGGGACAGCAACAAGAGACCCAGTACTTC	CASRAMGQQQETQYF
TRBV6-5	.	many	TRBJ1-3	TGTGCCAGCCGGCCAGGTGCTGGAAACACCATATATTTT	CASRPGAGNTIYF
TRBV25-1	.	many	TRBJ2-7	TGTGCCAGCCGCCGCGCCTACGAGCAGTACTTC	CASRRAYEQYF
TRBV7-9	.	.	TRBJ1-1	TGTGCCAGCAGTCATACGGGGGTTGAAGCTTTCTTT	CASSHTGVEAFF
TRBV29-1	.	many	TRBJ1-3	TGCAGCGCCCAACGTGTCTCTGGAAACACCATATATTTT	CSAQRVSGNTIYF
TRBV9	.	.	TRBJ1-4	TGTGCCAGCAGCCTTGGACAGTTCGACGTAAAACTGTTTTTT	CASSLGQFDVKLFF
TRBV5-5	TRBD1	many	TRBJ2-5	TGTGCCAGCAGCCGTCGCCAAGTGGGACAGCAAGAGACCCAGTACTTC	CASSRRQVGQQETQYF
TRBV7-8	TRBD1	.	TRBJ1-1	TGTGCCAGCAGCTTAGCCCGAACGACAGGGCGGAACACTGAAGCTTTCTTT	CASSLARTTGRNTEAFF
TRBV10-2	.	.	TRBJ1-2	TGTGCCATCACCTCAGGGGAGCTGGATGGCTACACCTTC	CAITSGELDGYTF
TRBV20-1	.	.	TRBJ2-7	TGCAGTGCTAGGGACTGGGTGGGGGCTAACTACGAGCAGTACTTC	CSARDWVGANYEQYF
TRBV2	.	many	TRBJ1-5	TGTGCCAGCAGTGAGGGGCCTCAGCCCCAGCATTTT	CASSEGPQPQHF
TRBV5-1	TRBD2	many	TRBJ2-2	TGCGCCAGCAGACCAGCGGGAGGGGACACCGGGGAGCTGTTTTTT	CASRPAGGDTGELFF
TRBV20-1	.	many	TRBJ2-5	TGCAGTGTAAGGGGGGGGAGTGGAGAGACCCAGTACTTC	CSVRGGSGETQYF
TRBV29-1	.	.	TRBJ1-1	TGCAGCGCCGAAGGGGGGGAGGAGACTGAAGCTTTCTTT	CSAEGGEETEAFF
TRBV7-2	.	.	TRBJ1-5	TGTGCCAGCAGCTTAACCCCCCGGGGAGATCAGCCCCAGCATTTT	CASSLTPRGDQPQHF
TRBV2	.	.	TRBJ1-2	TGTGCCAGAAGAGACAGTCCCTCCGCGGGCTACACCTTC	CARRDSPSAGYTF
TRBV5-1	TRBD1	.	TRBJ1-1	TGCGCCAGCAGCATTCAGGGGGGGGACACTGAAGCTTTCTTT	CASSIQGGDTEAFF
TRBV11-2	TRBD1	many	TRBJ1-1	TGTGCCAGCAGCACTACCGGGACAGTGAACACTGAAGCTTTCTTT	CASSTTGTVNTEAFF
TRBV7-3	TRBD2	.	TRBJ2-5	TGTGCCAGCAGCTTGCGACAGGGGACTAGCGGGAGGGAGACCCAGTACTTC	CASSLRQGTSGRETQYF
TRBV25-1	.	.	TRBJ1-4	TGTGCCAGCAGTGAATATCATTCAAGGGAAATTGAAAAACTGTTTTTT	CASSEYHSREIEKLFF
TRBV28	TRBD2	few	TRBJ2-7	TGTGCCAGCAGTTTGATTCGGACTAGCGACTACGAGCAGTACTTC	CASSLIRTSDYEQYF
TRBV9	TRBD1	many	TRBJ1-2	TGTGCCAGCAGCCCACGGACAGGGGAGGGTGGCTACACCTTC	CASSPRTGEGGYTF
TRBV2	.	.	TRBJ1-4	TGTGCCAGCAGTGTTCAGGGTAGAAATGAAAAACTGTTTTTT	CASSVQGRNEKLFF